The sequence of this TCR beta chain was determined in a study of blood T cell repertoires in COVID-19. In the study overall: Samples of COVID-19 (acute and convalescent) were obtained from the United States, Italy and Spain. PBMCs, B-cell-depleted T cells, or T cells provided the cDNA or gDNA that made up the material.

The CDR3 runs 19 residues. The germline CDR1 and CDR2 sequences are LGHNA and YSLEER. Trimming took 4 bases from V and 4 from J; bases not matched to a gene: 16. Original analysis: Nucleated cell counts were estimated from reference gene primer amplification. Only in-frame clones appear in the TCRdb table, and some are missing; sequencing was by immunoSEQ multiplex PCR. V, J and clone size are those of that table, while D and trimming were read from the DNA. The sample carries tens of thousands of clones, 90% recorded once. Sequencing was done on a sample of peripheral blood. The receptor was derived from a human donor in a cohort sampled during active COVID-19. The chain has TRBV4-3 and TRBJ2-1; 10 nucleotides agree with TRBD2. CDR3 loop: CASSRLAGEVIGEYNEQFF. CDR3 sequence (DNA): TGCGCCAGCAGCCGTCTAGCGGGGGAGGTTATAGGGGAATACAATGAGCAGTTCTTC.